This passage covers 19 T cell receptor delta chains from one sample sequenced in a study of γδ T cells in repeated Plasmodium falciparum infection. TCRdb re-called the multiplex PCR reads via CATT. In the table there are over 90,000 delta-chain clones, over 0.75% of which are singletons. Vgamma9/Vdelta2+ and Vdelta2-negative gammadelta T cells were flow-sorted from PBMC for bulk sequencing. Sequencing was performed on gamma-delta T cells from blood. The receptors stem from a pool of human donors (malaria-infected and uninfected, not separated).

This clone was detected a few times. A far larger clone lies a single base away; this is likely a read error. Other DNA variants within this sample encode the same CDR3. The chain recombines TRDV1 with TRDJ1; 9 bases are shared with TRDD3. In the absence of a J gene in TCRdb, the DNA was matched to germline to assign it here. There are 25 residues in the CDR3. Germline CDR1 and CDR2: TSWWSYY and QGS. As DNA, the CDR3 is TGTGCACTTGGGGAGGCCCTATTCCTACGTTGGGCGCCTGGGGGATCCCGCCTACGGGGCTATAAACTCATCTTT. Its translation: CALGEALFLRWAPGGSRLRGYKLIF.

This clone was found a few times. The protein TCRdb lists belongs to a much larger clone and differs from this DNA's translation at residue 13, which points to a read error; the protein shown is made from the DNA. Written as DNA, the CDR3 is TGTGCCTGTCGCGATGCGGTGAGGGGTTACACCGATGAACTCATCTTT. It is translated as CACRDAVRGYTDELIF. The chain combines TRDV2 with TRDJ1; D uncertain. The J gene comes from matching the DNA to germline here; TCRdb lacks it. CDR3 length: 16 amino acids. Germline V gives CDR1 GEAIGNYY, CDR2 EKD.

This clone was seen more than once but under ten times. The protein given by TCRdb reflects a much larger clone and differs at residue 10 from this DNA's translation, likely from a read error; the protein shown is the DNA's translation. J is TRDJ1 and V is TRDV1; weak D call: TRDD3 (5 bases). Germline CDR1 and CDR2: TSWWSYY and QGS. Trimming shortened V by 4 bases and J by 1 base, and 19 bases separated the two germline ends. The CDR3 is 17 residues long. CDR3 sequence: CALGVYPRGVLTDKLIF. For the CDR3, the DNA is TGTGCTCTTGGGGTCTATCCCCGGGGGGTTCTCACCGATAAACTCATCTTT.

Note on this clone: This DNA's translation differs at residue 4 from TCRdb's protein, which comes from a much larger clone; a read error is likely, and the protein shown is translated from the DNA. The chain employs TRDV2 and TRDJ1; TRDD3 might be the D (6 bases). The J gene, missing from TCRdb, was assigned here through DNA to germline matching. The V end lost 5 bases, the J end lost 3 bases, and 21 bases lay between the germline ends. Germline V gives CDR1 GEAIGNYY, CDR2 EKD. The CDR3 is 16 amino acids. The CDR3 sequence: CACGGGGPPSADKLIF. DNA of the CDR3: TGTGCCTGTGGAGGTGGGGGTCCCCCTTCGGCCGATAAACTCATCTTT.

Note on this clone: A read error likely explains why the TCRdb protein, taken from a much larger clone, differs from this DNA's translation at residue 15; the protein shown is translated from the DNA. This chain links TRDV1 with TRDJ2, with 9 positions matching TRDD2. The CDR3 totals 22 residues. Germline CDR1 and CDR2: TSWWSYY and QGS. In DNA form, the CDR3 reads TGTGCTCTTGGGGAAAGGAGGCCTTCCTACTTTCGGGACCCACCTTTGACAGCACAACTCTTCTTC. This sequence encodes CALGERRPSYFRDPPLTAQLFF.

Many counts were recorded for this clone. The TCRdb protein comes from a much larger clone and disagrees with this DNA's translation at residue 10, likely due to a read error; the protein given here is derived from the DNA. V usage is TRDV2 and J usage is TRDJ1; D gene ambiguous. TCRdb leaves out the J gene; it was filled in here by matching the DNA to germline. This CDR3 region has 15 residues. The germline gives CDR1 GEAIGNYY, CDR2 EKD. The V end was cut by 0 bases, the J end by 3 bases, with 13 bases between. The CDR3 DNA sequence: TGTGCCTGTGACACCGTCGGAGCGCTCGCCGATAAACTCATCTTT. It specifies CACDTVGALADKLIF.

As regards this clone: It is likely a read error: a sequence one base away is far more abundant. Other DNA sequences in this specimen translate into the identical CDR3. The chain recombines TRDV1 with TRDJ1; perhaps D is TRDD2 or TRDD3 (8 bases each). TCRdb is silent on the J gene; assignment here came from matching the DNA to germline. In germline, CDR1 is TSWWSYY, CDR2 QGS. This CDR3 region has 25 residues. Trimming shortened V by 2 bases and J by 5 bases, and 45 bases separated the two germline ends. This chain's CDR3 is CALGEGDFLRDPWGKSTRGTDKLIF. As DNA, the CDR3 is TGTGCTCTTGGGGAAGGGGACTTCCTACGTGACCCCTGGGGGAAGTCGACCCGAGGCACTGATAAACTCATCTTT.

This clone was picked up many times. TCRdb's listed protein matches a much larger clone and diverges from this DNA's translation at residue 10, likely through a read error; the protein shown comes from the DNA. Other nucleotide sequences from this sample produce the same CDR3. The CDR3 sequence is CALGELLWGASLKYTDKLIF. The CDR3, as DNA: TGTGCTCTTGGGGAGTTACTCTGGGGGGCGAGTTTAAAGTACACCGATAAACTCATCTTT. V usage is TRDV1 and J usage is TRDJ1, with 7 bases that match TRDD3. The J gene, not given by TCRdb, was assigned here from a germline match of the nucleotide sequence. Losses at the gene ends were 3 bases for V and 0 bases for J; bases not matched to a gene: 19. The CDR3 runs 20 residues. Germline assignment: CDR1 TSWWSYY and CDR2 QGS.

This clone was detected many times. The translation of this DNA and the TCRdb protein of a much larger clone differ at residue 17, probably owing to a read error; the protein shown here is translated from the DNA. DNA of the CDR3: TGTGCCTGTGACACCACTCCCGTACTGGGGGATACTGCCACCGATAAACCCATCTTT. Amino acid sequence: CACDTTPVLGDTATDKPIF. The V and J genes are TRDV2 and TRDJ1; TRDD3 aligns across 12 bases. There are 19 residues in the CDR3. Germline V gives CDR1 GEAIGNYY, CDR2 EKD.

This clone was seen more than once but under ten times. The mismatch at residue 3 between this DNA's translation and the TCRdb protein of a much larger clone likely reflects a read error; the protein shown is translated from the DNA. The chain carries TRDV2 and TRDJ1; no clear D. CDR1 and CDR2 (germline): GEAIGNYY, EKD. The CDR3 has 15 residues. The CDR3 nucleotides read TGTGCCCGTGACACCGTCGGGGCGTACACCGATAAACTCATCTTT. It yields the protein CARDTVGAYTDKLIF.

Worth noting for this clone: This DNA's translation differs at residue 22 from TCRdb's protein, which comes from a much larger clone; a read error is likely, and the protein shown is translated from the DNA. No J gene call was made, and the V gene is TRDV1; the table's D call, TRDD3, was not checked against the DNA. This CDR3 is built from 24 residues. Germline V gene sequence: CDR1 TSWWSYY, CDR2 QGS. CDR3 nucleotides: TGTGCTCTTGGGGAACTAGAGTCCGGCCCAAGGCCCTTTTGGGATTCAACTTTGACAGCACAACCCTTCTTT. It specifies CALGELESGPRPFWDSTLTAQPFF.

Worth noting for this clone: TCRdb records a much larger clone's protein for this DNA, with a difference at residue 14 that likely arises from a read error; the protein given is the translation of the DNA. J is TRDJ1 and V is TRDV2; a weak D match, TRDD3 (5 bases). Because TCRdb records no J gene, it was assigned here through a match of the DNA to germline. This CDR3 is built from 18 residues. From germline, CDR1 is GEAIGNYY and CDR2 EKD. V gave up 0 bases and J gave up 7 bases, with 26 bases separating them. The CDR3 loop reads CACDTILLNLLGNAKLIF. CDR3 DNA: TGTGCCTGTGACACCATCCTCCTGAACCTATTGGGGAATGCTAAACTCATCTTT.

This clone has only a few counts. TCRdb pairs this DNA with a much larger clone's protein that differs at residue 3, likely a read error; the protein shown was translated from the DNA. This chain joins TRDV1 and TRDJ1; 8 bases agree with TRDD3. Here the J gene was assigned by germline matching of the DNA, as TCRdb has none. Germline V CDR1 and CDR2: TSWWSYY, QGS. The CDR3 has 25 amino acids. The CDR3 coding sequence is TGTGCTCATGGGGGGCCTCCCCTCTTTCCTAACACACCTGTACTGGGGGCCGAGCACACCGATAAACTCATCTTT. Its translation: CAHGGPPLFPNTPVLGAEHTDKLIF.

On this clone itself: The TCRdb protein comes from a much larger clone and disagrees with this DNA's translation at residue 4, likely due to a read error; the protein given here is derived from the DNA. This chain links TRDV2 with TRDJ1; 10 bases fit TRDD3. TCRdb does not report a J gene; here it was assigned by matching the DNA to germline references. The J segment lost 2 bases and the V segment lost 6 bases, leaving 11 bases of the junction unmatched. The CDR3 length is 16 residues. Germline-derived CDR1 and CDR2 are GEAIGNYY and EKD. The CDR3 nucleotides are TGTGCCTGTATCAACCTGGGGGATATGGCGACCGATAAACTCATCTTT. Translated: CACINLGDMATDKLIF.

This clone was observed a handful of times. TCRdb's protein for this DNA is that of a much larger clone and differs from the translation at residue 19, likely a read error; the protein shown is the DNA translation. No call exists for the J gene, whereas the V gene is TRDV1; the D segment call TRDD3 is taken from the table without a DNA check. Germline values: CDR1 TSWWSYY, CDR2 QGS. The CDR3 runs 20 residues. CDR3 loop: CALGELKAPPTSDGADKLTF. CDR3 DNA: TGTGCTCTTGGGGAACTTAAAGCTCCTCCAACCTCAGATGGGGCCGATAAACTCACCTTT.

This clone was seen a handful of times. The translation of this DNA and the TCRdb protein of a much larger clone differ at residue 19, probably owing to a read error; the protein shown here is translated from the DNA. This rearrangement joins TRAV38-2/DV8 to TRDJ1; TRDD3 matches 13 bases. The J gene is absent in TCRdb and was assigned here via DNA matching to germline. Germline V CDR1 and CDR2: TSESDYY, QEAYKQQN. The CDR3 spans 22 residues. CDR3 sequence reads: CASFLETHYWGIRVGGPDELIF. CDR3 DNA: TGTGCTTCCTTCCTAGAAACCCATTACTGGGGGATACGCGTAGGGGGTCCCGATGAACTCATCTTT.

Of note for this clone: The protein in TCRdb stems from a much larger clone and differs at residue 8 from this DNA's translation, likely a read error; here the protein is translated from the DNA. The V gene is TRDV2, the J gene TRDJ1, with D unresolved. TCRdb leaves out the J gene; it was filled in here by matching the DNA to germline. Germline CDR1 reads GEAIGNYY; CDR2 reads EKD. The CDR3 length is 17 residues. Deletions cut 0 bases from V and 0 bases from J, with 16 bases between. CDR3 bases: TGTGCCTGTGACACCGCCCTGAGCGGGTCCCACACCGATAAACTCATCTTT. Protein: CACDTALSGSHTDKLIF.

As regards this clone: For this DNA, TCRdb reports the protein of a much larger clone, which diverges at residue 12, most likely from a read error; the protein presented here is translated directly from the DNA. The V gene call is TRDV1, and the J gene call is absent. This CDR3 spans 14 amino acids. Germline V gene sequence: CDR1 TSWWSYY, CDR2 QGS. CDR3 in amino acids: CALGEPDPLLKPIF. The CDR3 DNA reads TGTGCTCTTGGGGAACCGGATCCTTTGCTGAAACCCATCTTT.

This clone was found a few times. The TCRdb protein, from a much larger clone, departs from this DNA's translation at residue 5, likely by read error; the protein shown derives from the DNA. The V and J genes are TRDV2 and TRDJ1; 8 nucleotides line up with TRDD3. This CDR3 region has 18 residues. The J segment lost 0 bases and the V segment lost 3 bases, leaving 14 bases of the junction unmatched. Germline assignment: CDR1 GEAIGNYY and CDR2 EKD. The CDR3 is CACDPINTGGLYTDKLIF. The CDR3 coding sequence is TGTGCCTGTGACCCCATTAATACTGGGGGCCTGTACACCGATAAACTCATCTTT.